A single TCR beta chain is shown here with its context. Its specificity is unknown. The library was made from cDNA and included unique molecular identifiers. The authors obtained roughly 0.5 million cDNA molecules from around 0.96 to 9.9 million T cells. TCRdb reprocessed the PCR reads via MiXCR and lists one record per CDR3 protein. The sample records some 890,000 distinct CDR3 sequences, roughly 50% being singletons. The source of the sample is a study of post-analysis software for immune sequencing data. About the study: Clinical courses comprised relapsing-remitting, secondary progressive and progressive-relapsing multiple sclerosis.

Study-level findings and limits: The five TRBV segments detected at higher frequency in patients than in controls included TRBV5-6, TRBV5-1 and TRBV20-1. The F measure placed samples prepared in the same batch into strongly shared clusters. Those with multiple sclerosis, the patient group, showed significantly lower normalized Chao1 diversity than controls.

The CDR3 has 16 residues. Trimming took 0 bases from V and 1 from J, leaving 12 bases between them. CDR1 and CDR2 from the germline V gene are SGDLS and YYNGEE. Sequencing was carried out using blood. The genes are TRBV9 and TRBJ2-3; D is perhaps TRBD2 (6 bases). This clonotype was obtained from a girl aged 5 to 17 with multiple sclerosis. CDR3 DNA: TGTGCCAGCAGCGTAGTCGGGGGAATCGGCACAGATACGCAGTATTTT. It encodes CASSVVGGIGTDTQYF. Together with reference TRBV9 and TRBJ2-3, the CDR3 gives the full variable domain: DSGVTQTPKHLITATGQRVTLRCSPRSGDLSVYWYQQSLDQGLQFLIQYYNGEERAKGNILERFSAQQFPDLHSELNLSSLELGDSALYFCASSVVGGIGTDTQYFGPGTRLTVL.